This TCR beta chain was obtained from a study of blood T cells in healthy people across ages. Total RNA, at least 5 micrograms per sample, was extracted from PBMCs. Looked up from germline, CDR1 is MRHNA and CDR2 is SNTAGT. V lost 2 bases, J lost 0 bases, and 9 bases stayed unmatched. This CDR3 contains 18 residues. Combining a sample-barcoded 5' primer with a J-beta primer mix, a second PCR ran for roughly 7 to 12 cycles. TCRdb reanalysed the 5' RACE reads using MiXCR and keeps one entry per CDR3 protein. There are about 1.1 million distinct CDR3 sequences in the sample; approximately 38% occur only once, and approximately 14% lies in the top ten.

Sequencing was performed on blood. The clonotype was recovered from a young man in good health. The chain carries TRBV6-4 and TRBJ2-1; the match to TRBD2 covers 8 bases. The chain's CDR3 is CASSDGASGFRSYNEQFF. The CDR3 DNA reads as TGTGCCAGCAGTGACGGGGCTAGCGGGTTCCGCTCCTACAATGAGCAGTTCTTC.